In this sample, the clone carrying this T cell receptor beta chain turned up a few times. TCRdb reprocessed the RT-PCR reads with MiXCR, giving one entry per CDR3 protein. The table records about 680,000 distinct CDR3 sequences, approximately 14% of them present only once. The CDR3 is 12 amino acids. Germline CDR1 is GTSNPN and CDR2 is SVGIG (reference sequence). V was shortened by 1 base and J by 4 bases, with 7 bases between the two germline ends. The receptor was derived from a female donor in good health, serving as a healthy control. V and J are TRBV30 and TRBJ2-5; D assignment may be TRBD1 or TRBD2 (6 bases each). Specimen: memory CD4+ T cells from blood. In DNA form, the CDR3 reads TGTGCCTGGAGTGGGGGGGCAGAGACCCAGTACTTC. As protein: CAWSGGAETQYF.